A selection of T cell receptor beta chains follows, all from one sample in a study of T cell repertoires in cytomegalovirus infection. TCRdb recomputed calls from the reads with MiXCR, one row per CDR3 protein. Of 290,000 or so distinct CDR3 sequences listed, roughly 24% are singletons. Sequenced sample: PBMCs. The receptors shown here come from a human donor in good health (CMV status not recorded). Some clones in this sample may be carry-over from other donors' samples. Each CDR3 is given with its conserved first and last residue. The D gene is left open where the match is weak. The listing skips clone size in some rows; elsewhere it reads once, few, many or a size class.

CDR3	DNA	V	D	size	J
CSVGGTGGEKLFF	TGCAGCGTTGGTGGGACAGGGGGTGAAAAACTGTTTTTT	TRBV29-1	TRBD1	-	TRBJ1-4
CASSSTDRGFIYNSPLHF	TGTGCCAGCAGCTCCACGGACAGGGGGTTTATCTATAATTCACCCCTCCACTTT	TRBV7-2	TRBD1	many	TRBJ1-6
CASQFTGELFF	TGTGCCAGCCAGTTCACCGGGGAGCTGTTTTTT	TRBV12-3/TRBV12-4	-	-	TRBJ2-2
CASGRKKGYGYTF	TGTGCCAGCGGCCGCAAGAAGGGCTATGGCTACACCTTC	TRBV28	-	many	TRBJ1-2
CSAPPGGGYTDTQYF	TGCAGTGCTCCTCCTGGGGGGGGGTACACAGATACGCAGTATTTT	TRBV20-1	TRBD2	-	TRBJ2-3
CASRRGGQQVDTQYF	TGTGCCAGCAGGCGGGGAGGACAACAGGTTGATACGCAGTATTTT	TRBV12-3/TRBV12-4	-	-	TRBJ2-3
CASSLQALNTEAFF	TGTGCCAGCAGCTTACAGGCCTTGAACACTGAAGCTTTCTTT	TRBV7-2	-	many	TRBJ1-1
CASSGGLTSNQPQHF	TGTGCCAGCAGTGGCGGGCTCACAAGCAATCAGCCCCAGCATTTT	TRBV2	-	-	TRBJ1-5
CASRGGDTEAFF	TGTGCCAGCAGGGGTGGGGACACTGAAGCTTTCTTT	TRBV6-1	-	-	TRBJ1-1
CASSLRVLTEAFF	TGTGCCAGCAGCTTGAGGGTATTGACTGAAGCTTTCTTT	TRBV7-2	-	few	TRBJ1-1
CASSLRDRRSYNEQFF	TGTGCCAGCAGCTTGAGGGACAGACGCTCCTACAATGAGCAGTTCTTC	TRBV7-2	TRBD1	many	TRBJ2-1
CASSLAQREGEFF	TGCGCCAGCAGCTTGGCGCAGCGGGAGGGCGAATTCTTC	TRBV5-1	TRBD2	-	TRBJ2-1
CAISGSGSSGGSYNEQFF	TGTGCCATCAGTGGATCGGGGAGTAGCGGGGGGTCCTACAATGAGCAGTTCTTC	TRBV10-3	TRBD2	few	TRBJ2-1
CASTQLSGANVLTF	TGTGCCAGCACCCAACTCTCTGGGGCCAACGTCCTGACTTTC	TRBV2	-	-	TRBJ2-6
CASSPGGRGWSPLHF	TGTGCCAGCAGTCCCGGTGGGCGGGGTTGGTCACCCCTCCACTTT	TRBV11-2	-	-	TRBJ1-6
CATSRDLIDGYTF	TGTGCCACCAGCAGAGATCTTATCGATGGCTACACCTTC	TRBV15	-	few	TRBJ1-2
CASSMSHGRSADTQYF	TGTGCCAGTAGTATGTCCCACGGGAGGTCAGCAGATACGCAGTATTTT	TRBV19	TRBD2	few	TRBJ2-3
CATSLGVGPQHF	TGTGCCACCAGTTTAGGTGTCGGGCCCCAGCATTTT	TRBV24-1	-	-	TRBJ1-5
CASSPGTGVPETQYF	TGTGCCAGCTCCCCCGGGACAGGGGTGCCAGAGACCCAGTACTTC	TRBV18	TRBD1	-	TRBJ2-5
CATSGGDRQFNEQFF	TGTGCCACCAGCGGCGGGGACCGGCAATTCAATGAGCAGTTCTTC	TRBV15	-	few	TRBJ2-1
CSASRQGAYNSPLHF	TGCAGTGCTTCTCGACAGGGCGCCTATAATTCACCCCTCCACTTT	TRBV20-1	TRBD1	-	TRBJ1-6
CASRQGRSTDTQYF	TGCGCCAGCCGGCAGGGTCGTAGCACAGATACGCAGTATTTT	TRBV5-1	-	-	TRBJ2-3
CASSHGRKADTQYF	TGTGCCAGCAGCCACGGGAGGAAGGCAGATACGCAGTATTTT	TRBV4-2	TRBD2	few	TRBJ2-3
CASTLQGGTEAFF	TGTGCCAGCACCTTACAGGGTGGCACTGAAGCTTTCTTT	TRBV7-2	-	many	TRBJ1-1
CASRETGGVYTEAFF	TGTGCCAGCAGGGAGACAGGGGGCGTTTACACTGAAGCTTTCTTT	TRBV6-8	TRBD1	-	TRBJ1-1
CASSLLREYEQYF	TGTGCCAGCAGCTTATTGAGAGAATACGAGCAGTACTTC	TRBV11-2	-	few	TRBJ2-7
CASSLVASGSWNEQFF	TGTGCCAGCAGCTTAGTCGCTAGCGGGAGTTGGAATGAGCAGTTCTTC	TRBV7-2	TRBD2	-	TRBJ2-1
CASQGGGGNIQYF	TGTGCCAGTCAAGGGGGAGGGGGGAACATTCAGTACTTC	TRBV6-8	-	-	TRBJ2-4
CSVDGAGIQYF	TGCAGCGTTGATGGGGCGGGCATTCAGTACTTC	TRBV29-1	-	once	TRBJ2-4
CASSEWTGGWNEQFF	TGTGCCAGCAGCGAGTGGACAGGGGGGTGGAATGAGCAGTTCTTC	TRBV11-2	TRBD1	-	TRBJ2-1
CASSHRAKNIQYF	TGCGCCAGCAGTCATCGGGCAAAAAACATTCAGTACTTC	TRBV23-1	-	few	TRBJ2-4
CASRQHGSGYTF	TGTGCCAGCCGCCAACACGGCTCTGGCTACACCTTC	TRBV9	-	-	TRBJ1-2
CASSPYTGSGGYTF	TGTGCCAGCAGCCCATACACAGGGAGTGGAGGCTACACCTTC	TRBV7-2	-	few	TRBJ1-2
CASSSTGGSGRQQYF	TGTGCCAGCAGCTCAACAGGGGGATCGGGACGGCAGCAGTACTTC	TRBV11-2	TRBD1	few	TRBJ2-7
CASRARSSYEQYF	TGTGCCAGCAGGGCCCGAAGCTCCTACGAGCAGTACTTC	TRBV12-3/TRBV12-4	-	many	TRBJ2-7
CATSDPGQGSETQYF	TGTGCCACCAGTGACCCGGGACAGGGTTCGGAGACCCAGTACTTC	TRBV24-1	TRBD1	few	TRBJ2-5
CASRLGQGRYNEQFF	TGTGCCAGCAGACTCGGACAGGGTCGGTACAATGAGCAGTTCTTC	TRBV6-2/TRBV6-3	TRBD1	many	TRBJ2-1
CASGLTGQGVGNEQFF	TGTGCCAGCGGTTTGACTGGACAGGGGGTAGGGAATGAGCAGTTCTTC	TRBV7-8	TRBD1	many	TRBJ2-1
CASSTVSSYNEQFF	TGTGCCAGTAGTACGGTAAGCTCCTACAATGAGCAGTTCTTC	TRBV19	-	-	TRBJ2-1
CASSPRGGAGYEQYF	TGTGCCAGCAGCCCAAGAGGGGGCGCGGGGTACGAGCAGTACTTC	TRBV27	-	-	TRBJ2-7